This paragraph reports one T cell receptor beta chain. This clone's antigen is unknown. Base qualities are not recorded, but no much larger clone differs from it by a single base. Library construction relied on the immunoSEQ multiplex PCR assay. The multiplex PCR relied on a mix of 60 forward primers for TCR Vbeta segments and 13 reverse primers for TCR Jbeta segments. Amplification of the CDR3 region of rearranged TCR beta genes was performed with a multiplex PCR assay on genomic DNA. Amplified TCR beta libraries were sequenced as 87-base-pair reads on the Illumina HiSeq System. Per the source publication's procedure: A later analysis counted approximately 84 million unique TCR beta chains across the 690 or so repertoires, and around 9.9 million of these chains were shared by at least two donors. Raw reads were error-corrected and collapsed into unique sequences by a nearest-neighbor algorithm in which closely related sequences were merged to remove PCR and sequencing errors. Alignment of CDR3 sequences to IMGT reference sequences was used to assign V, D and J gene segments. For a sequence to be retained, at least a six-nucleotide match to both a V gene segment and a J gene segment was required. Rearrangements were called productive when the CDR3 lacked stop codons and stayed in frame with V and J; all others were non-productive. Following IMGT convention, CDR3 was defined as the stretch from the second conserved V-encoded cysteine to the conserved J-encoded phenylalanine. In an earlier analysis of around 600 of the donors, sequences lacking an unambiguous match to a single V gene segment were excluded. An earlier analysis of approximately 590 of the donors classified V segments as functional when productive rearrangements were above 56.7% and as segregating when the standard deviation between donors was above 5%. A statistical classification framework was built for diagnosing cytomegalovirus status from the catalog of TCR beta chain sequences. In a later analysis, V and J genes were assigned by comparing TCR nucleotide sequences against IMGT/GENE-DB human TR gene sequences. Using the TCRdist pipeline, a later analysis assigned CDR3 sequences along with most-parsimonious VDJ recombination scenarios. A later analysis defined each TCR beta chain by its CDR3 amino acid sequence plus V-gene family, and excluded reads lacking a unique V-gene family. A later analysis removed 500 to 650 highly shared, low-generation-probability nucleotide sequences to deal with suspected cross-contamination and a sequencing artifact. A later analysis calculated a clonal expansion index for each public chain from normalized within-repertoire ranks of inferred template counts. In a later analysis, generation probabilities were computed with a VDJ recombination model fitted to out-of-frame rearrangements, and the resulting probabilities were checked against IGoR. Hypergeometric tests were used in a later analysis to score TCR-TCR, TCR-HLA and TCR-CMV co-occurrence, with a repertoire-size bias correction applied to the TCR pairs. To estimate false discovery rates, a later analysis permuted the HLA or CMV assignments 20 times. In a later analysis, co-occurring TCRs were grouped using DBSCAN, and TCRdist sequence similarity was added for clustering within HLA-allele-positive subsets. For co-occurrence clustering, repertoires with fewer than 30,000 or more than 120,000 public chains were excluded, along with roughly five repertoires with anomalous nucleotide sharing. The table comes from immuneACCESS by way of TCRdb, which keeps in-frame sequences with V and J called. Part of the clones is missing from these tables; in studies checked, under half for an unresolved V gene and the rest for unknown reasons. Clonal size and the V and J genes are those of that table, whereas D and trimming came from the DNA. In all, the sample holds about 160,000 clones, and over 70% of those were seen once. The ten top clones hold about 9.9% of the sample.

This record belongs to a study of cytomegalovirus exposure and HLA in healthy donors (dated 2017 in TCRdb). Turning to the overall study: An earlier analysis of around 600 of the donors reported 250 to 300 Gb of sequence data and 120 million or so unique TCR beta sequences from about 179 million T cells. A later genetic analysis took genome-wide SNP genotypes for about 55% of the 666 donors and used that subset as a discovery cohort. The number of typed donors differed by locus: about 620-640 for A, B, C, DRB1 and DQB1; 500 to 550 for DQA1; approximately 610 for DPA1; and some 430 for DPB1. About 300 gigabases of sequencing data and around 90 million unique TCR sequences made up an early release that covered approximately 620 HLA-typed donors. The study used immunosequencing to profile the T cell repertoires of about 670 subjects and linked those repertoires to cytomegalovirus serostatus. Besides the first cohort of 550 to 750 subjects, a separate validation cohort made up of around 120 different subjects was used. Across roughly 420 genotyped donors of the cohort, an average of about 200,000 unique TCR beta nucleotide sequences per donor were sequenced, and 15% to 20% of those sequences were non-productive. All discovery cohort repertoires had been generated on a single sequencing platform. To predict cytomegalovirus infection status, the study combined high-throughput TCR immunosequencing, statistical association of individual TCRs with disease status, and machine learning. The study was designed to test whether signatures of past pathogen exposure could be identified by cataloging public T cell receptors. Roughly five DR-DQ haplotypes were handled as single units for association and clustering because linkage in the cohort was strong. Donor age, sex, ethnicity and CMV serostatus were compiled together with the repertoire data. HLA typing included class I and class II loci at four-digit resolution. To decide whether each TCR beta V gene segment behaved as functional or pseudogenic, an earlier analysis of fewer than 750 of the donors relied on high-throughput TCR beta sequencing. The later analysis used no new phenotypic data to find candidate immune exposures, relying instead on TCR beta sequences and their occurrence across donors. To study patterns of TCR occurrence, a later analysis re-analyzed previously published TCR beta repertoires from under 750 donors and added high-resolution HLA genotyping. The genetic ancestry cluster associated with self-reported Caucasian donors included around four fifths of the 398 genotyped donors. The research as a whole found: According to a later analysis, TCR association rates differed among HLA loci, with DRB1 alleles showing the most associated TCRs and HLA-C alleles showing the fewest. In an earlier analysis of about 550 of the donors, most TCR beta V segments were observed in productive rearrangements about 90% or about 30% of the time, broadly matching IMGT annotations. The sequencing pipeline was judged likely to have produced a cluster of highly shared sequence variants as a technical artifact. Immune exposure information for the cohort was limited to CMV serostatus. Because HLA typing was missing for some donors at each locus, association tests included only the typed subset. In a later genetic analysis, fewer N-insertions in productive TCRs were reported among donors in an Asian-associated ancestry cluster than the approximately 630-donor mean. It was suggested by the authors that the approach could potentially be generalized to other disease states and immunological phenotypes. Cytomegalovirus status was reported to be diagnosed by the classifier with high specificity and sensitivity in both the original and validation cohorts. While some public TCRs were present in many individuals, most TCR sequences turned up only very rarely across donors. The earlier analysis of approximately 560 of the donors excluded over 15 rarely observed V segments, including chromosome 9 orphons, because counts were too low. A later analysis associated 15,000 to 20,000 TCR beta sequences with specific HLA alleles at a false discovery rate of 0.05. Some IMGT-functional V segments, including TRBV6-2 and TRBV6-3, could not be distinguished by the 87-base-pair reads and were therefore excluded. This cohort had only TCR beta chains sequenced, and the lack of alpha or paired-chain data limited which features could be detected. In vitro tests confirmed that three of the cytomegalovirus-associated TCR beta chains recognize cytomegalovirus antigens. A later analysis found that most CMV-associated TCR beta chains appeared HLA-restricted, with HLA associations seemingly driven largely by CMV exposure. Roughly uniform sequencing depth across donors was assumed in presence/absence analyses, although this assumption may not hold. In a later analysis, HLA-associated TCR beta chains were found to be more clonally expanded and to have lower generation probabilities than equally common non-associated chains. Linkage disequilibrium might explain the correlated functional status among segregating V segments, but an unknown experimental factor could not be ruled out. In a later genetic analysis, a missense DCLRE1C variant was associated with V-gene and J-gene trimming of TCR beta chains, and the association was replicated in an independent cohort. When HLA alleles, especially DR and DQ, strongly co-occurred, TCR associations were difficult to assign to individual alleles. A further reported finding was that TCR beta sequences accurately predicted the HLA-A and HLA-B alleles for most subjects in the first cohort. According to a later analysis, parvovirus B19, influenza, CMV and Epstein-Barr virus appeared linked to several top co-occurrence clusters. A total of some 180 TCR beta chains were listed by the study as associated with cytomegalovirus.

The germline V gene yields SQVTM for CDR1 and ANQGSEA for CDR2. From its cysteine to its phenylalanine, the CDR3 spans 14 amino acids. The DNA shown is the 42-base CDR3, in frame from base 1. V trim: 7 bases; J trim: 8 bases; unmatched bases: 15. The cohort comprised around 690 healthy bone marrow donors. At the time of sampling, every cohort member was nominally healthy, though immune exposures that went unrecorded were likely present. The donor tested CMV seropositive and was one of the 289 seropositive cohort members. Each donor provided a peripheral blood sample, and peripheral blood mononuclear cells were used for TCR beta sequencing. The Qiagen DNeasy Blood Extraction Kit was used to extract genomic DNA from the blood cell samples.

Sequencing input: PBMCs. This sequence originates from a man younger than 35 in good health and CMV-seropositive. The rearrangement combines TRBV29-1 with TRBJ1-2; TRBD1 fits 8 bases in the junction. Here the CDR3 is given as CSATEDRQGLGYTF. Read as DNA, the sequence is TGCAGCGCCACGGAGGACAGACAGGGGTTGGGCTACACCTTC.